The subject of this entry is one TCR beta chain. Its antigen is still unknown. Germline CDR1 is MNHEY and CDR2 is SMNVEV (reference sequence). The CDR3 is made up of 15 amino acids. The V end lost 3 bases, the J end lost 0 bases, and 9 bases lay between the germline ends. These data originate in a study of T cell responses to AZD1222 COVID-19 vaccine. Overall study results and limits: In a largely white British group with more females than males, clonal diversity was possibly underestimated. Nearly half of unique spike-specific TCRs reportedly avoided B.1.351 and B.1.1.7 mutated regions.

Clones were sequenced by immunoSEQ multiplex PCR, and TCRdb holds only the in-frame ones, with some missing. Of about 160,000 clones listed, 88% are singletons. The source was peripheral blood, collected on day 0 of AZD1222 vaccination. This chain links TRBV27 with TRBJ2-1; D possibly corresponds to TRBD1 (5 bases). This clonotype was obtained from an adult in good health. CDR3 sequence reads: CASSFQGSSYNEQFF. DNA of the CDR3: TGTGCCAGCAGTTTCCAGGGTAGCTCCTACAATGAGCAGTTCTTC.